Presented here are 22 T cell receptor beta chains from one specimen sequenced in a study of brain T cells in children with intractable seizures. The time point: blood from clinic visit 5 months post-surgery; TSC patient then seizure free. Repertoires were generated with immunoSEQ multiplex PCR, while TCRdb's copy carries only in-frame clones and drops some. The sample carries 340,000 or so clones, more than 85% recorded once. Material: peripheral blood, obtained more than 4 months after surgery. These TCRs come from a boy under three years old with tuberous sclerosis and intractable seizures.

The genes are TRBV5-6 and TRBJ1-3, with 7 bases lining up with TRBD1. The J segment lost 5 bases and the V segment lost 6 bases, leaving 5 bases of the junction unmatched. The CDR3 spans 13 residues. From germline, CDR1 is SGHDT and CDR2 YYEEEE. Written as DNA, the CDR3 is TGTGCCAGCACCGGGGACAGTCGAAACACCATATATTTT. Its protein product is CASTGDSRNTIYF.

J is TRBJ1-2 and V is TRBV6-5; D ambiguous. The germline V gene encodes CDR1 MNHEY and CDR2 SVGAGI. Trimming cost V 4 bases and J 2 bases, with 17 bases left between them. The CDR3 extends over 16 amino acids. The CDR3 nucleotides are TGTGCCAGCAGTTCCCGCGGCAGCCAACGGAACTATGGCTACACCTTC. Amino acids: CASSSRGSQRNYGYTF.

The rearrangement joins TRBV11-3 to TRBJ2-3, with D hard to call. Trimming pared 5 bases from V and 8 bases from J, leaving 17 bases between. CDR3 length: 14 amino acids. Germline V gives CDR1 SGHNT, CDR2 YENEEA. Here the CDR3 reads CASSAVGLGGTQYF. CDR3 in DNA: TGTGCCAGCAGCGCGGTTGGGCTCGGCGGTACGCAGTATTTT. Supplemented by reference TRBV11-3 and TRBJ2-3, the full variable domain reads EAGVVQSPRYKIIEKKQPVAFWCNPISGHNTLYWYLQNLGQGPELLIRYENEEAVDDSQLPKDRFSAERLKGVDSTLKIQPAELGDSAVYLCASSAVGLGGTQYFGPGTRLTVL.

The gene calls are TRBV28 and TRBJ2-5; TRBD2 aligns across 7 bases. Germline loops: CDR1 MDHEN, CDR2 SYDVKM. This CDR3 comprises 14 residues. The trim removed 10 bases at V and 6 bases at J, leaving 14 bases unmatched. In DNA, the CDR3 is TGTGCCACCGTACCCGGGACTAAGGAGAAGACCCAGTACTTC. Residues: CATVPGTKEKTQYF.

This clone was observed a handful of times. CDR3 coding DNA: TGTGCCAGCAGTTTTTGGCGCCCGATCTCCTACGAGCAGTACTTC. As protein: CASSFWRPISYEQYF. The chain employs TRBV6-2 or TRBV6-3 and TRBJ2-7; D is unresolved. Deletions cut 4 bases from V and 0 bases from J, with 13 bases between. Germline assignment: CDR1 MNHEY and CDR2 SVGEGT. This CDR3 comprises 15 residues.

J is TRBJ1-6 and V is TRBV6-5; D may be TRBD1 (5 bases). V lost 0 bases to trimming and J lost 9 bases, with 12 bases between them. CDR3 size: 15 residues. Per the germline V gene, CDR1 is MNHEY and CDR2 is SVGAGI. The CDR3 coding sequence is TGTGCCAGCAGTTACTCGTTCCAGGGTGGTTCACCCCTCCACTTT. Residues: CASSYSFQGGSPLHF.

This chain connects TRBV6-2 or TRBV6-3 to TRBJ2-1, with 10 bases aligning to TRBD1. This CDR3 is 20 amino acids long. Germline V CDR1 and CDR2: MNHEY, SVGEGT. Trimming at V came to 4 bases and at J to 3 bases, leaving 18 bases not matched to a gene. The CDR3, as DNA: TGTGCCAGCAGTTCCCTACGTTCGGGACAGGGGCCGACCCGCTACAATGAGCAGTTCTTC. Protein product: CASSSLRSGQGPTRYNEQFF.

The chain joins TRBV7-2 to TRBJ2-5; 8 bases are a match to TRBD1. J was trimmed by 2 bases and V by 5 bases; bases with no gene match: 7. Looked up from germline, CDR1 is SGHTA and CDR2 is FQGNSA. The CDR3 runs to 15 residues. The CDR3 DNA reads TGTGCCAGCAGCCCCGACAGGGGACCACAAGAGACCCAGTACTTC. It encodes CASSPDRGPQETQYF. Full variable domain (rest looked up from reference TRBV7-2 and TRBJ2-5): GAGVSQSPSNKVTEKGKDVELRCDPISGHTALYWYRQSLGQGLEFLIYFQGNSAPDKSGLPSDRFSAERTGGSVSTLTIQRTQQEDSAVYLCASSPDRGPQETQYFGPGTRLLVL.

This sequence joins TRBV3-1 (or the pseudogene TRBV3-2) and TRBJ2-1, with D possibly matching TRBD2 (6 bases). Germline loops: CDR1 LGHDT, CDR2 YNNKEL (reference sequence). The CDR3 consists of 14 residues. Trimming took off 1 base at V and 7 bases at J, with 11 bases between the two ends. The CDR3 region is CASSQVLGGNEQFF. DNA of the CDR3: TGTGCCAGCAGCCAAGTGCTCGGGGGTAATGAGCAGTTCTTC.

This chain joins TRBV9 and TRBJ2-7; D is perhaps TRBD2 (5 bases). Germline assignment: CDR1 SGDLS and CDR2 YYNGEE. The CDR3 contains 15 residues. V lost 4 bases, J lost 3 bases, and 17 bases lay in between. The CDR3 spells CASSLTGSGIYEQYF. In DNA form, the CDR3 reads TGTGCCAGCAGCTTAACCGGGTCGGGGATCTACGAGCAGTACTTC. The whole variable domain, remainder taken from reference TRBV9 and TRBJ2-7, is DSGVTQTPKHLITATGQRVTLRCSPRSGDLSVYWYQQSLDQGLQFLIQYYNGEERAKGNILERFSAQQFPDLHSELNLSSLELGDSALYFCASSLTGSGIYEQYFGPGTRLTVT.

This sequence joins TRBV6-5 and TRBJ1-1, with no clear D. Trimming pared 5 bases from V and 0 bases from J, leaving 7 bases between. Germline CDR1 MNHEY, CDR2 SVGAGI. This CDR3 is 13 amino acids long. The CDR3, as DNA: TGTGCCAGCAGTCCTATTTTGAACACTGAAGCTTTCTTT. Translated: CASSPILNTEAFF.

The chain joins TRBV11-2 to TRBJ2-3, with TRBD2 matching over 7 bases. Unmatched junction bases numbered 4, after V lost 2 bases and J lost 2 bases. The CDR3 is made up of 15 amino acids. Germline V lookup: CDR1 SGHAT, CDR2 FQNNGV. CDR3 sequence: CASSLRGTITDTQYF. CDR3 bases: TGTGCCAGCAGCTTACGGGGGACTATCACAGATACGCAGTATTTT.

V usage is TRBV28 and J usage is TRBJ2-3; 7 bases line up with TRBD1. Losses at the gene ends were 6 bases for V and 4 bases for J; bases not matched to a gene: 7. The CDR3 spans 14 residues. Germline V gene sequence: CDR1 MDHEN, CDR2 SYDVKM. In DNA, the CDR3 is TGTGCCAGCAGAGCCCGAAGGGGGCCAGATACGCAGTATTTT. Translated: CASRARRGPDTQYF.

J is TRBJ2-7 and V is TRBV2, with 7 bases aligning to TRBD2. Germline-derived CDR1 and CDR2 are SNHLY and FYNNEI. V shed 6 bases, J shed 6 bases, and the junction held 11 bases outside the gene matches. The CDR3 has 14 amino acids. The CDR3 coding sequence is TGTGCCAGCAGCCGACCGCCTAGCGGAGGCGAGCAGTACTTC. Encoded protein: CASSRPPSGGEQYF.

This chain joins TRBV9 and TRBJ2-1; D call uncertain. Germline loops: CDR1 SGDLS, CDR2 YYNGEE. This CDR3 is built from 17 residues. V shed 0 bases and J shed 0 bases, with 13 bases lying between them. The CDR3 here is CASSVALLPSSYNEQFF. The CDR3 nucleotides read TGTGCCAGCAGCGTAGCTTTGCTGCCCAGCTCCTACAATGAGCAGTTCTTC.

Comments on this clone: Distinct nucleotide sequences in the sample also encode this CDR3. This rearrangement joins TRBV11-3 to TRBJ1-2; weak D call: TRBD1 (5 bases). Trimming shortened V by 1 base and J by 2 bases, and 5 bases separated the two germline ends. CDR3 length: 13 amino acids. Germline values: CDR1 SGHNT, CDR2 YENEEA. DNA of the CDR3: TGTGCCAGCAGCTTAGGACAGAACTATGGCTACACCTTC. Translating gives CASSLGQNYGYTF.

Only one count was recorded for this clone. This chain uses TRBV5-6 with TRBJ2-1, with D maybe TRBD2 (6 bases). CDR3 length: 15 residues. Trimming took off 2 bases at V and 5 bases at J, with 14 bases between the two ends. Germline-derived CDR1 and CDR2 are SGHDT and YYEEEE. DNA for the CDR3: TGTGCCAGCAGCTTAATACGCGGGAACGACAATGAGCAGTTCTTC. Translated: CASSLIRGNDNEQFF.

The chain joins TRBV19 to TRBJ1-2; no reliable D call. Trimming removed 5 bases at V and 13 bases at J, with 26 bases between. The CDR3 is 15 amino acids. Germline V lookup: CDR1 LNHDA, CDR2 SQIVND (reference sequence). DNA for the CDR3: TGTGCCAGTAGTTCCCGGACCGGAGTATCTATGGAATGCACCTTC. It is translated as CASSSRTGVSMECTF.

This chain uses TRBV7-6 with TRBJ2-1, with 7 bases lining up with TRBD2. This CDR3 spans 15 amino acids. The germline V gene has CDR1 SGHVS and CDR2 FNYEAQ. Unmatched junction bases numbered 6, after V lost 3 bases and J lost 4 bases. The CDR3 nucleotides are TGTGCCAGCAGCTTCTTCAGGGAGGGGTACAATGAGCAGTTCTTC. Translating it yields CASSFFREGYNEQFF.

The chain employs TRBV19 and TRBJ1-5, with D unresolved. The V end was cut by 3 bases, the J end by 3 bases, with 12 bases between. Germline V gives CDR1 LNHDA, CDR2 SQIVND (reference sequence). This CDR3 is 15 amino acids long. The DNA of the CDR3 is TGTGCCAGTAGTATTGTGGTACAGCCCAATCAGCCCCAGCATTTT. It codes for CASSIVVQPNQPQHF.

The rearrangement joins TRBV19 to TRBJ2-7, with 13 positions matching TRBD2. J was trimmed by 1 base and V by 2 bases; bases with no gene match: 5. CDR1 is LNHDA and CDR2 is SQIVND in the germline V gene (reference sequence). The CDR3 loop spans 17 amino acids. The CDR3 loop reads CASSITTLAGGSYEQYF. In DNA form, the CDR3 reads TGTGCCAGTAGTATAACCACACTAGCGGGAGGGTCCTACGAGCAGTACTTC.

The chain uses TRBV28 and TRBJ1-2; no definite D call. CDR1 and CDR2 (germline): MDHEN, SYDVKM. The CDR3 contains 14 residues. Trimming stripped 5 bases from V and 7 bases from J, with 17 bases between. The DNA for the CDR3 is TGTGCCAGCAGTCAAGAGGGCGCATTTAGTGGCTACACCTTC. Protein: CASSQEGAFSGYTF.